This entry concerns a single T cell receptor (beta chain). The sample belongs to a study of blood T cell repertoires in COVID-19. Study context: Donors in the United States, Italy and Spain gave samples during acute or convalescent COVID-19. In each case, the material was cDNA or gDNA derived from T cells, B-cell-depleted T cells, or PBMCs.

Clones were read by immunoSEQ multiplex PCR, and TCRdb kept only the in-frame ones, dropping some. The sample has 220,000 or so clones; around four fifths are singletons. The CDR3 is 14 residues long. CDR1 and CDR2 (germline): MNHNY, SVGAGI (reference sequence). The germline V and J ends were trimmed by 5 bases and 1 base, with 8 bases remaining between them. The source material was peripheral blood. J is TRBJ2-2 and V is TRBV6-6; D uncertain. This TCR was sampled from a man aged 30-40 years with active or convalescent COVID-19. The CDR3 protein is CASSHLENTGELFF. CDR3 coding DNA: TGTGCCAGCAGTCATCTAGAGAACACCGGGGAGCTGTTTTTT.